A selection of T cell receptor beta chains follows, all from one sample in a study of shared clonotypes between healthy human individuals. Some clones are missing from TCRdb's copy, which holds only in-frame ones; the method was immunoSEQ multiplex PCR. The table lists 2,500,000 or so clones, over 85% of them singletons, with 0.35% to 0.45% in the top ten. The sample taken for sequencing was naive CD4+ T cells from PBMCs. The receptor source for this set is a man between 18 and 29 years old in good health. Some clones in this sample may be carry-over from other donors' samples. The CDR3 runs from the conserved cysteine through the conserved F or W. D genes are given only for firm matches.

J gene: TRBJ1-4
D gene: TRBD1
V gene: TRBV15
CDR3 protein: CATSRDWGQGGDEKLFF

J gene: TRBJ2-5
D gene: TRBD1
V gene: TRBV7-2
CDR3 protein: CASSSGQVPYF

J gene: TRBJ2-1
D gene: -
V gene: TRBV9
CDR3 protein: CASSVGSPAQEGEQFF

J gene: TRBJ2-7
D gene: -
V gene: TRBV7-6
CDR3 protein: CASSSGTASSYEQYF

J gene: TRBJ2-2
D gene: -
V gene: TRBV7-2
CDR3 protein: CASSSPPNTGELFF

J gene: TRBJ2-6
D gene: -
V gene: TRBV5-4
CDR3 protein: CASSLALTGANVLTF

J gene: TRBJ2-4
D gene: -
V gene: TRBV2
CDR3 protein: CASRPGSGGAKNIQYF

J gene: TRBJ1-5
D gene: -
V gene: TRBV6-1
CDR3 protein: CASSLQSNQPQHF

J gene: TRBJ1-2
D gene: TRBD1
V gene: TRBV5-4
CDR3 protein: CASSSPPGQGNGYTF

J gene: TRBJ1-2
D gene: -
V gene: TRBV5-5
CDR3 protein: CASSLASYRGGWYGYTF

J gene: TRBJ2-2
D gene: TRBD2
V gene: TRBV19
CDR3 protein: CAGLRGDTGELFF

J gene: TRBJ1-2
D gene: -
V gene: TRBV19
CDR3 protein: CASTRSLTENYGYTF

J gene: TRBJ1-2
D gene: -
V gene: TRBV19
CDR3 protein: CASSIIPGGYTF

J gene: TRBJ2-1
D gene: -
V gene: TRBV7-6
CDR3 protein: CASSLLQPGANEQFF

J gene: TRBJ1-1
D gene: TRBD1
V gene: TRBV7-2
CDR3 protein: CASSFRQGTEAFF

J gene: TRBJ1-2
D gene: TRBD1
V gene: TRBV6-1
CDR3 protein: CASRETGALGGYTF

J gene: TRBJ2-1
D gene: -
V gene: TRBV5-1
CDR3 protein: CASNLRGQDNEQFF

J gene: TRBJ1-1
D gene: -
V gene: TRBV5-1
CDR3 protein: CASSLLGTEAFF

J gene: TRBJ2-3
D gene: TRBD2
V gene: TRBV4-2
CDR3 protein: CASSPRSLAASTDTQYF